This T cell receptor beta chain comes out of a study of identical twins. TCRdb re-derived calls from the 5' RACE reads in MiXCR, one entry per CDR3 protein. The table lists some 240,000 distinct CDR3 sequences, about 10% of them singletons. The sample holds a few counts of this clonotype. Trimming removed 4 bases from V and 3 bases from J, with 11 bases in between. CDR3 size: 14 residues. Germline CDR1 SGHRS, CDR2 YFSETQ. This rearrangement joins TRBV5-1 to TRBJ1-3, with a tentative D call TRBD1 (6 bases). The sequenced material came from memory T cells sorted from blood. This TCR was sampled from a man aged 50 or older in good health. The CDR3 bases are TGCGCCAGCAGCCAACAGGGTTATGGAAACACCATATATTTT. Protein: CASSQQGYGNTIYF.